The T cell receptor beta chain under discussion was sequenced for a study of blood T cell repertoires in COVID-19. The CDR3 is 13 residues long. V dropped 4 bases and J dropped 6 bases, with 12 bases sitting between them. Germline-derived CDR1 and CDR2 are SNHLY and FYNNEI. Sequencing was performed with immunoSEQ multiplex PCR; in TCRdb, only in-frame clones are kept and a portion is missing. Of approximately 75,000 clones in the sample, approximately 82% were seen once. This clone was seen just once. V usage is TRBV2 and J usage is TRBJ2-5, with unresolved D. The sequencing input was peripheral blood. This sequence was found in a woman aged 80 or over with acute or convalescent COVID-19. The CDR3: CASSGQIEKTQYF. The CDR3 coding sequence is TGTGCCAGCAGTGGGCAGATCGAAAAGACCCAGTACTTC.